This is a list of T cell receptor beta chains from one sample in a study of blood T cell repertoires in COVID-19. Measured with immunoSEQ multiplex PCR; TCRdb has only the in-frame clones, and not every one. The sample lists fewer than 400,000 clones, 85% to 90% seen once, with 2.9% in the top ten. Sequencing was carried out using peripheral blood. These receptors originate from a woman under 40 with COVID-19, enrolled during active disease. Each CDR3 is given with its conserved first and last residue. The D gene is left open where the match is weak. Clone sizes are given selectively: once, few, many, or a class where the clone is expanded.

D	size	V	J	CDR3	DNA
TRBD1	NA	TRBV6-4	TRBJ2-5	CASSTSLDRGQETQYF	TGTGCCAGCAGTACTTCTCTGGACAGGGGGCAGGAGACCCAGTACTTC
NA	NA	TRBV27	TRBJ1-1	CASSLSRGALSERWANTEAFF	TGTGCCAGCAGTTTATCTCGGGGGGCACTGTCCGAGCGCTGGGCGAACACTGAAGCTTTCTTT
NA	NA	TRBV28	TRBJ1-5	CASSMDSNPQPQHF	TGTGCCAGCAGTATGGACAGTAATCCCCAGCCCCAGCATTTT
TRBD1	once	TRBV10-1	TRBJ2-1	CASIRDRVYNEQFF	TGCGCCAGCATTCGGGACAGGGTATACAATGAGCAGTTCTTC
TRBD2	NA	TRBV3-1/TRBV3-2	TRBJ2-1	CASSLLAGGSEQFF	TGTGCCAGCAGCCTCCTAGCGGGAGGGAGTGAGCAGTTCTTC
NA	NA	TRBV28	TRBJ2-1	CASSWGSNEQFF	TGTGCCAGCAGTTGGGGCAGTAATGAGCAGTTCTTC
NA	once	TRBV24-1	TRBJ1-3	CATSDRSGNTIYF	TGTGCCACCAGTGATCGGTCTGGAAACACCATATATTTT
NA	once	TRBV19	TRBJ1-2	CASTIDGGSYGYTF	TGTGCCAGTACCATAGACGGGGGAAGTTACGGCTACACCTTC
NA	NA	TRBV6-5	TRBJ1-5	CASRPGHTNQPQHF	TGTGCCAGCAGACCTGGACACACCAATCAGCCCCAGCATTTT
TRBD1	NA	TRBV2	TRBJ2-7	CASRWTGVGDEQYF	TGTGCCAGCAGATGGACAGGGGTCGGGGACGAGCAGTACTTC
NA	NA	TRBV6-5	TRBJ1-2	CASSYSFQGGYTF	TGTGCCAGCAGTTACTCTTTCCAGGGTGGCTACACCTTC
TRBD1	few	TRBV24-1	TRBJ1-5	CATSSRTGINQPQHF	TGTGCCACCAGTTCGCGGACAGGGATCAATCAGCCCCAGCATTTT
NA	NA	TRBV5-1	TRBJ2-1	CASIQGQGPSEQFF	TGCGCCAGTATACAGGGACAAGGGCCCAGTGAGCAGTTCTTC
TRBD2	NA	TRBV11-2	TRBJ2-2	CASSPGLAVNTGELFF	TGTGCCAGCAGCCCCGGACTAGCGGTGAACACCGGGGAGCTGTTTTTT
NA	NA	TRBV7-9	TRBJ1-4	CASSPGDTTNEKLFF	TGTGCCAGCAGCCCCGGGGACACAACTAATGAAAAACTGTTTTTT
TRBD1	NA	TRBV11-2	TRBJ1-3	CASSFNGQGLENTIYF	TGTGCCAGCAGCTTCAACGGACAGGGGCTAGAAAACACCATATATTTT
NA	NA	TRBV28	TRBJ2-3	CASSRTGSNTDTQYF	TGTGCCAGCAGCAGGACGGGAAGCAACACAGATACGCAGTATTTT
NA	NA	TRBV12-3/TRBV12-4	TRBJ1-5	CASSLAQNQPQHF	TGTGCCAGCAGTTTAGCGCAGAATCAGCCCCAGCATTTT
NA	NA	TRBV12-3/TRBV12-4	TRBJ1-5	CASRTGSNQPQHF	TGTGCCAGCAGGACGGGAAGCAATCAGCCCCAGCATTTT
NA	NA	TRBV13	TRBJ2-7	CASSLDQGLSYEQYF	TGTGCCAGCAGCTTAGATCAGGGGCTCTCCTACGAGCAGTACTTC
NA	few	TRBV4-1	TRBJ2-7	CASSQSEAGYEQYF	TGCGCCAGCAGCCAATCAGAGGCCGGTTACGAGCAGTACTTC
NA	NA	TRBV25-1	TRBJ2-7	CASIGVSYEQYF	TGTGCCAGCATCGGGGTCTCCTACGAGCAGTACTTC
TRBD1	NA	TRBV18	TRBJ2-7	CASSAGMGQGIDEQYF	TGTGCCAGCTCCGCCGGCATGGGACAGGGGATCGACGAGCAGTACTTC
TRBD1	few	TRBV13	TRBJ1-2	CASSLGTGKHGYTF	TGTGCCAGCAGCTTGGGGACAGGGAAGCATGGCTACACCTTC
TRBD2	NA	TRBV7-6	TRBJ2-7	CASSLASGRTHEQYF	TGTGCCAGCAGCTTAGCGAGCGGGAGGACCCACGAGCAGTACTTC
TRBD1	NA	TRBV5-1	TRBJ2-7	CASTLSPGQGSYEQYF	TGCGCCAGCACCTTATCCCCGGGACAGGGCTCCTACGAGCAGTACTTC
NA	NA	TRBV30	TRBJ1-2	CAWSPMTGANYGYTF	TGTGCCTGGAGTCCCATGACAGGAGCTAACTATGGCTACACCTTC
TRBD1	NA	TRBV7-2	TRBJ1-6	CASSYRDRAHSPLHF	TGTGCCAGCAGCTACCGGGACAGGGCGCATTCACCCCTCCACTTT
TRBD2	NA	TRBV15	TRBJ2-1	CATSRVPGLAGVHEQFF	TGTGCCACCAGCAGAGTTCCGGGACTAGCGGGAGTACATGAGCAGTTCTTC
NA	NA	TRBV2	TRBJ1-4	CASRPGGGDEKLFF	TGTGCCAGCAGGCCAGGTGGGGGGGATGAAAAACTGTTTTTT
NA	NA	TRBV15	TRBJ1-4	CATSRDIRGGNEKLFF	TGTGCCACCAGCAGAGATATAAGGGGGGGTAATGAAAAACTGTTTTTT
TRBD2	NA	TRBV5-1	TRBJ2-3	CASRLAEYTDTQYF	TGCGCCAGCAGACTAGCGGAGTACACAGATACGCAGTATTTT
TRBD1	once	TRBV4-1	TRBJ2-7	CASSQGDRVPYEQYF	TGCGCCAGCAGCCAAGGGGACAGGGTCCCCTACGAGCAGTACTTC
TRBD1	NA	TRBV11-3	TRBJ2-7	CASSPRDRTYEQYF	TGTGCCAGCAGCCCTCGGGACAGAACCTACGAGCAGTACTTC
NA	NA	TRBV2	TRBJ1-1	CASSEALPEAFF	TGTGCCAGCAGTGAAGCGCTCCCGGAGGCTTTCTTT
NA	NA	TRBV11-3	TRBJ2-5	CASSLASGAGETQYF	TGTGCCAGCAGCTTAGCATCGGGAGCGGGAGAGACCCAGTACTTC
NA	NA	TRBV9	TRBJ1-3	CASSVGLRDLGNTIYF	TGTGCCAGCAGCGTAGGTCTCCGAGACTTGGGAAACACCATATATTTT
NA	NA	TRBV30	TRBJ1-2	CAWGGQPTNYGYTF	TGTGCCTGGGGCGGACAGCCGACTAACTATGGCTACACCTTC